This T cell receptor (beta chain) is from a study of tumor-infiltrating lymphocytes in oesophageal squamous cell carcinoma. In this sample, this clonotype is medium-sized (0.01 to 0.1%). CDR3 length: 15 amino acids. V shed 5 bases, J shed 7 bases, and the junction held 11 bases outside the gene matches. Per germline, CDR1 SGHAT and CDR2 FQNNGV. Using its own MiXCR run on the PCR reads, TCRdb lists one record per CDR3 protein. The sample consists of around 6,200 distinct CDR3 sequences, roughly 15% of them appearing once. The sequenced sample was normal esophageal tissue next to the tumor. This chain joins TRBV11-2 and TRBJ2-1, with 7 bases identical to TRBD2. The source of this sequence is a male donor with esophageal squamous cell carcinoma. CDR3 in DNA: TGTGCCAGCAGCACCTGGACTAGAGGGCGGAATGAGCAGTTCTTC. This translates into CASSTWTRGRNEQFF.